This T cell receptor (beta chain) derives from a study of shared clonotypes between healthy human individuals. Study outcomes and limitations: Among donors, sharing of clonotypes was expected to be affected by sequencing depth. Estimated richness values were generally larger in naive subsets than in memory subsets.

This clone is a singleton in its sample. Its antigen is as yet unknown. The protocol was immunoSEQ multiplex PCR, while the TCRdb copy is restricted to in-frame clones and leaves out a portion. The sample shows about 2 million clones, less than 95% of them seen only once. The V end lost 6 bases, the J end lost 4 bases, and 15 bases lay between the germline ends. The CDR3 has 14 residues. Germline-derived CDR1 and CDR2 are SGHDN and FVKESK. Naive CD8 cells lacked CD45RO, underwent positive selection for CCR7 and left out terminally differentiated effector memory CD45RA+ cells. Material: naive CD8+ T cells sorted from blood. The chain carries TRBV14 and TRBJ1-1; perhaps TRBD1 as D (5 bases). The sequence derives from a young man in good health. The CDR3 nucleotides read TGTGCCAGCAGTCTCGCTCCAGGGACCACTGAAGCTTTCTTT. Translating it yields CASSLAPGTTEAFF.